This T cell receptor (beta chain) was captured by sequencing in a study of blood T cell repertoires in COVID-19 (TCRdb year 2020). Context from the whole study: Samples covering the acute and convalescent phases of COVID-19 were provided by collaborators in the United States, Italy and Spain. The material from the prospective study consisted of cDNA or gDNA derived from T cells, B-cell-depleted T cells, or PBMCs. Deeply sampled blood TCRbeta repertoires from subjects exposed to, actively infected with, or recovered from COVID-19 were included in the dataset. The repertoires were released in a freely available public database intended as a resource for research on the immune response to SARS-CoV-2. Samples came from the ongoing ImmuneRACE study (first 160 participants) plus 1,254 subjects from 6 global collaborators. Nearly every sample came with metadata listing a de-identified subject ID, COVID-19 status, age in years and sex. Where available, HLA class I and class II types were obtained from metadata supplied by the sample provider rather than from assay-based typing.

Participants in the prospective study were aged roughly 18 to 100 years, lived in more than 20 United States geographic areas, and enrolled through a virtual design. In the prospective study, cohorts were assigned on the basis of participant-reported clinical history obtained from a screening survey and a study questionnaire. ImmuneRACE Cohort 3 recovered participants were defined by two consecutive negative NP/OP PCR tests, healthcare professional clearance, or symptom resolution. In the prospective study, whole blood, serum and a nasopharyngeal or oropharyngeal swab were collected from each participant by mobile phlebotomists. Prospective study participants could optionally give additional blood draws and questionnaires over an approximately two-month period. Before DNA extraction, blood samples from the prospective study were shipped at room temperature or frozen. TCRbeta CDR3 regions were amplified from genomic DNA by means of the immunoSEQ Assay, a bias-controlled multiplex PCR. Per the authors' processing: Nucleated cell counts per sample were estimated from amplification of reference gene primers within the assay. To quantify the absolute abundance of each unique TCRbeta CDR3 rearrangement, sequence reads were collapsed and filtered. For each sample, productive Simpson clonality was calculated as the square root of Simpson's diversity index across productive rearrangements. The immuneACCESS repertoire file appears here via TCRdb, limited to in-frame rearrangements. These files lack a portion of the clones; in checked studies, under half of the deficit traces to unresolved V genes, and the cause of the others is not known. The DNA gave D and trimming, while V, J and clone size come from that table. The sample data list roughly 250,000 clones, and 80% to 90% of these were observed just once. The ten largest make up approximately 4.2% of the sample.

Here is what the overall study found, with its caveats: The amount of clinical and demographic metadata varied by source and participant and was provided uncurated.

V is shortened by 3 bases, J by 4 bases, and the region joining them spans 18 bases. The CDR3 numbers 17 residues from cysteine through phenylalanine. Kept here is only the CDR3 DNA, which spans 51 bases and is read in frame from base 1. CDR1 and CDR2 are read off the germline V gene as LGHNT and FRNRAP. This clone was detected only once. Its binding antigen is unknown. The sample holds no much larger clone one base away, and base qualities are not on file. Rearrangement joined TRBV12-5 to TRBJ1-4; the D gene is unclear. Sequencing was carried out using PBMCs or T cells enriched from blood (not recorded which). The TCR originated in a woman in her twenties or thirties who had recovered from COVID-19. For the CDR3, the sequence is CASGFQVSGLGNEKLFF. The DNA sequence is as follows: TGTGCTAGTGGTTTTCAGGTGTCGGGGTTGGGTAATGAAAAACTGTTTTTT.